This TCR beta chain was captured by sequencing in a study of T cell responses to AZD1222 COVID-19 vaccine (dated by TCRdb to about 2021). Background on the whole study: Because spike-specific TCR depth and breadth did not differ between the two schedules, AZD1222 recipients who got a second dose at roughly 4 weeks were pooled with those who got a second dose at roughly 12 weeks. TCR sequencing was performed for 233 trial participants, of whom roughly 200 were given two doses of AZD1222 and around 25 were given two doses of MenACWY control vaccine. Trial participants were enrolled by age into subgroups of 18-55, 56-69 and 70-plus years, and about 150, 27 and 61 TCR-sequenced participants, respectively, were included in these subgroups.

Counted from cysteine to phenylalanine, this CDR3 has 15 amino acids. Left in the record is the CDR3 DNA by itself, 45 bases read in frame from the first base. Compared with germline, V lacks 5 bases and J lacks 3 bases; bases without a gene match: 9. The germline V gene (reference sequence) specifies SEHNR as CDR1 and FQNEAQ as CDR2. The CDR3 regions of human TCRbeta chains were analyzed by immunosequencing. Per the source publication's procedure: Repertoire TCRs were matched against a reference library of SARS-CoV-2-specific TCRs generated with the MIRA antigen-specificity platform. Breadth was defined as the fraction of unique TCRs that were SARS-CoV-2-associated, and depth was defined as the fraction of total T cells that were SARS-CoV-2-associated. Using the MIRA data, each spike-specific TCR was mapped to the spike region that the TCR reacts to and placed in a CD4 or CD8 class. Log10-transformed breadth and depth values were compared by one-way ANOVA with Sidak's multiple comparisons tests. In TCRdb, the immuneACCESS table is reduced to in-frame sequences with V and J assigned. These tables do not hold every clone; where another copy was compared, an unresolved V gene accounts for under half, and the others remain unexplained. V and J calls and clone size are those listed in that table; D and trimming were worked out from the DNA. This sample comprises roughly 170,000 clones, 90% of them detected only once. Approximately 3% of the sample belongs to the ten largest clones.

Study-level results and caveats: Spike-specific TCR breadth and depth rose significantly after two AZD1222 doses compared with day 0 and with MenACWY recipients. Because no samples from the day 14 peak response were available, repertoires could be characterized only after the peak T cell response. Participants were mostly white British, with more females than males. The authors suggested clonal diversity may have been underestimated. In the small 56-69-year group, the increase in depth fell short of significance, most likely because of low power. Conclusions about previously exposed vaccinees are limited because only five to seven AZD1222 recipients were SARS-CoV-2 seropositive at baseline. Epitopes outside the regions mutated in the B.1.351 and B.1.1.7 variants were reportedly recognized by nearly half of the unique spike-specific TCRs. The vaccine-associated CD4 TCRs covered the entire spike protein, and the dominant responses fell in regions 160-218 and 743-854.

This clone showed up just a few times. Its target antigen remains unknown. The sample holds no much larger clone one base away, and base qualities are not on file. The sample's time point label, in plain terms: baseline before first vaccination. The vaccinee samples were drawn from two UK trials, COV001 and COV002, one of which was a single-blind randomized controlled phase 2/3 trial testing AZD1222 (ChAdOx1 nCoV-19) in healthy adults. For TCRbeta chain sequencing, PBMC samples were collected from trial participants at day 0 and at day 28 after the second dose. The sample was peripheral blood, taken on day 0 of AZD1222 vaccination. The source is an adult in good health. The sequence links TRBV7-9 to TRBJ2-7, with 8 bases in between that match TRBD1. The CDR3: CASSPGTGYNYEQYF. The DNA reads TGTGCCAGCAGCCCCGGGACAGGCTATAACTACGAGCAGTACTTC.